This paragraph reports one TCR beta chain. This entry is derived from a study of blood T cell repertoires in COVID-19. Germline lookup yields CDR1 LGHNA and CDR2 YSLEER. Trimming removed 4 bases at V and 6 bases at J, with 16 bases between. The CDR3 loop spans 16 amino acids. Methods used by the authors: Amplified reference gene primers provided the basis for estimating nucleated cell counts. This table comes from immunoSEQ multiplex PCR, and its TCRdb copy is limited to in-frame clones, with some not included. That table furnishes V, J and clone size, whereas the DNA furnished D and trimming. The repertoire consists of 110,000 to 150,000 clones, with 80% to 90% occurring once and the leading ten covering roughly 3.9%. Cohorts were assigned according to the clinical history that participants reported.

This chain links TRBV4-3 with TRBJ1-6; a weak D match, TRBD1 (5 bases). The receptor comes from a man aged 45 to 65 who had recovered from COVID-19. Sequencing used PBMCs or T cells enriched from blood (not recorded which). CDR3 DNA: TGCGCCAGCAGCCTAAGGGCGGGGACGTCTAATTCACCCCTCCACTTT. Translated, it gives CASSLRAGTSNSPLHF.